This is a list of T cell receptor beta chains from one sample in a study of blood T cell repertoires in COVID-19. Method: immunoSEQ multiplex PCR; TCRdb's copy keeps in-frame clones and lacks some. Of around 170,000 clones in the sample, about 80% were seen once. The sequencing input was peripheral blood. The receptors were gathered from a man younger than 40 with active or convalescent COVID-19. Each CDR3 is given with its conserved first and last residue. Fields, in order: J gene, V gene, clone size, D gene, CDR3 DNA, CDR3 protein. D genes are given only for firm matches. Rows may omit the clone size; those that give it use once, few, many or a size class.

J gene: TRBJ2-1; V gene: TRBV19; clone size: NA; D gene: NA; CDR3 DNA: TGTGCCAGTAGTATCATGGTCAGGTCCCGCTCCTACAATGAGCAGTTCTTC; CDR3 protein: CASSIMVRSRSYNEQFF
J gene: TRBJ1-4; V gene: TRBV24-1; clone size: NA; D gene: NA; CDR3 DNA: TGTGCCACCAGGGGGCTTAAAGAGGAAAAACTGTTTTTT; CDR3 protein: CATRGLKEEKLFF
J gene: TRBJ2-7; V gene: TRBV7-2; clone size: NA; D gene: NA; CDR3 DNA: TGTGCCAGCAGCTTAGAAGTACGGTGGAACGGAGCCTCCCACGAGCAGTACTTC; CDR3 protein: CASSLEVRWNGASHEQYF
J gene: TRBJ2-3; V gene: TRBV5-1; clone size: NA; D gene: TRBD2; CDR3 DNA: TGCGCCAGCACCCCGTGGGGGGGGGACACAGATACGCAGTATTTT; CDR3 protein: CASTPWGGDTDTQYF
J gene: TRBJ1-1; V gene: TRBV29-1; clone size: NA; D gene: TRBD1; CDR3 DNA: TGCAGCGTTGCCTGGACAGGGAGTGAAGGCACTGAAGCTTTCTTT; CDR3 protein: CSVAWTGSEGTEAFF
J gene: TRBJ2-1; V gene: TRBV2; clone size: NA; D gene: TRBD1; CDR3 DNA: TGTGCCAGCAGCGGTGGACAGGGTCAGTCCTACCTCGAGAGAACGGGGCAGTTCTTC; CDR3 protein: CASSGGQGQSYLERTGQFF
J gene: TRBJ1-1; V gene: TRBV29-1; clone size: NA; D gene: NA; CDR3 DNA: TGCAGCGTAGGACAGAAGCTGAACACTGAAGCTTTCTTT; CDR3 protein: CSVGQKLNTEAFF
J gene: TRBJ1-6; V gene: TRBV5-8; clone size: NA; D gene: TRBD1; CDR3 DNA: TGTGCCAGCAGCGTGGGGCCGGGACAGGGAGGCTCACCCCTCCACTTT; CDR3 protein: CASSVGPGQGGSPLHF
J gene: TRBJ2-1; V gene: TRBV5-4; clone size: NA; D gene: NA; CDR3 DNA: TGTGCCAGCAGCTTGGTTTCGGAGGATGAGCAGTTCTTC; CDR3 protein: CASSLVSEDEQFF
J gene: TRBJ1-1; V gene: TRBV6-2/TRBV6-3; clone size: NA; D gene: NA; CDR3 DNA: TGTGCCAGCAGTTACCCCGAGACTGAAGCTTTCTTT; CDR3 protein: CASSYPETEAFF
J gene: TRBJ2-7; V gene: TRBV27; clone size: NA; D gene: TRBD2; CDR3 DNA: TGTGCCAGCACCGGTAGGACTAGCGGTGCCTACGAGCAGTACTTC; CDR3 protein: CASTGRTSGAYEQYF
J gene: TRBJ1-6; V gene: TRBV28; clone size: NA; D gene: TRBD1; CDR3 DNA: TGTGCCAGCAGTTTATGGGACAGGGAGGCGTCACCCCTCCACTTT; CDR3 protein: CASSLWDREASPLHF
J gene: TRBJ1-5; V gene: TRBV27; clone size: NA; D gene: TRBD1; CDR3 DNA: TGTGCCAGCGGCCCGGGACAGGGGATCAATCAGCCCCAGCATTTT; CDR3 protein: CASGPGQGINQPQHF
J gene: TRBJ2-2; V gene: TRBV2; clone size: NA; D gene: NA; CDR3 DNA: TGTGCCAGCAGTATCAGGGTCGCCGGGGAGCTGTTTTTT; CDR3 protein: CASSIRVAGELFF
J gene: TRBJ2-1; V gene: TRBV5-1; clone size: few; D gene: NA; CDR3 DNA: TGCGCCAGCAGCTTGTACGGTCTGATGTACAATGAGCAGTTCTTC; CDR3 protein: CASSLYGLMYNEQFF
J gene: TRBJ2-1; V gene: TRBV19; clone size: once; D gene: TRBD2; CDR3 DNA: TGTGCCAGTAGTATAGGTAGAGCGGGAGGGCCTCGGTACAATGAGCAGTTCTTC; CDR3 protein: CASSIGRAGGPRYNEQFF